The sequence of this T cell receptor (beta chain) was determined in a study of blood T cell repertoires in COVID-19. Study-wide context: There were acute and convalescent COVID-19 samples, and they came from the United States, Italy and Spain. From T cells, B-cell-depleted T cells, or PBMCs came the material, which was cDNA or gDNA.

As originally analysed: Amplification with reference gene primers provided the estimates of nucleated cell counts. The assay was immunoSEQ multiplex PCR, and TCRdb's table has in-frame clones only and misses some. V, J and clone size are taken as reported in that table, and D and trimming were inferred from the DNA itself. The repertoire holds 55,000 to 75,000 clones, roughly 80% seen once, with 28% in the top ten. Germline V lookup: CDR1 SEHNR, CDR2 FQNEAQ (reference sequence). This CDR3 spans 17 amino acids. After removal of 3 bases from V and 5 bases from J, the junction contained 8 bases not matched to a gene.

This sequence was found in a man between 65 and 85 years old with acute or convalescent COVID-19. The chain combines TRBV7-9 with TRBJ1-6; TRBD1 matches 9 bases. The material sequenced was peripheral blood. CDR3 coding DNA: TGTGCCAGCAGCTTTGGGACAGGGTTGTTCCATAATTCACCCCTCCACTTT. Protein product: CASSFGTGLFHNSPLHF. Full variable domain (missing parts from reference TRBV7-9 and TRBJ1-6): DTGVSQNPRHKITKRGQNVTFRCDPISEHNRLYWYRQTLGQGPEFLTYFQNEAQLEKSRLLSDRFSAERPKGSFSTLEIQRTEQGDSAMYLCASSFGTGLFHNSPLHFGNGTRLTVT.